This T cell receptor (beta chain) was observed in a study of blood T cell repertoires in COVID-19. Germline V CDR1 and CDR2: LNHNV, YYDKDF (reference sequence). This CDR3 has 17 residues. The V and J ends lost 3 bases and 1 base, in that order; junction bases with no gene match: 4. Clones were read by immunoSEQ multiplex PCR, and TCRdb kept only the in-frame ones, dropping some. The data show approximately 250,000 clones, approximately 90% seen once. The sample consisted of PBMCs or T cells enriched from blood (not recorded which). The TCR comes from a middle-aged man who had been exposed to COVID-19. This chain joins TRBV15 and TRBJ2-6, with 9 nucleotides matching TRBD1. The CDR3 sequence: CATSRGQGSSGANVLTF. CDR3 DNA sequence: TGTGCCACCAGCAGGGGACAGGGCTCATCTGGGGCCAACGTCCTGACTTTC.